This T cell receptor beta chain stems from a study of human T cells and chemical hapten exposure. The germline gives CDR1 SGHTA, CDR2 FQGNSA. The CDR3 extends over 16 amino acids. Trimming took off 1 base at V and 0 bases at J, with 11 bases between the two ends. The table lists this clonotype with many counts. Its antigen remains unknown. As for time point: pre-sensitization, week 0. The sample's treatment: therapeutic diphenylcyclopropenone sensitization with weekly scalp DPC. Study-wide results and caveats: Among TCRs, those above 1 in 1000 frequency were unaffected by DPC sensitization.

TCRdb itself ran the RACE reads through MiXCR, one entry per CDR3 protein. The sample shows about 89,000 distinct CDR3 sequences, about 10% of them seen only once. This clonotype was sampled from a woman aged 60-75 years with alopecia areata. Some clones in this sample may be carry-over from other donors' samples. This material consisted of whole blood, taken in connection with sensitization to the hapten diphenylcyclopropenone (DPC). The chain joins TRBV7-2 to TRBJ2-3; D is perhaps TRBD1 (6 bases). CDR3 in DNA: TGTGCCAGCAGCTTAGGGGGGCGCCCCAGCACAGATACGCAGTATTTT. Protein product: CASSLGGRPSTDTQYF.